This record looks at one TCR beta chain sequence and its context. The junction and the germline gene differ at one end; a read error may be behind it. This entry belongs to a study of response to subunit inactivated influenza vaccine. The CDR3 consists of 13 residues. MiXCR was run by TCRdb on the RT-PCR reads, yielding one entry per CDR3 protein. The table includes about 610,000 distinct CDR3 sequences, approximately 14% detected once. The source was PBMCs from blood, collected 11 to 12 days after vaccination. The chain links TRBV12-3 or TRBV12-4 to TRBJ2-3, with D perhaps TRBD2 (6 bases). The origin of this receptor is a man aged 50 or older who received an inactivated influenza vaccine. The CDR3 DNA reads as TGTGCCAGCAGTTGGGGGGTCACACATACGCAGTATTTT. This encodes CASSWGVTHTQYF.